Each of the 20 T cell receptor beta chains below was sequenced from the same sample in a study of CD8 T cells in ankylosing spondylitis. TCRdb re-derived calls from the 5' RACE reads in MiXCR, one entry per CDR3 protein. The table shows about 320,000 distinct CDR3 sequences, with approximately 10% occurring only once. Source material: blood, either unsorted or a sorted T cell fraction (not recorded which). The receptors originated from a female donor with ankylosing spondylitis or in good health (not recorded which).

This clonotype was detected many times. The chain links TRBV20-1 to TRBJ1-1; perhaps TRBD1 as D (6 bases). The CDR3 is 16 amino acids. The V gene lost 2 bases and the J gene lost 6 bases, with 22 bases spanning the gap. CDR1 is DFQATT and CDR2 is SNEGSKA in the germline V gene (reference sequence). In DNA form, the CDR3 reads TGCAGTGCTAGATTCTCCGGCAGGGGCCAGGGGTCTGAAGCTTTCTTT. This translates into CSARFSGRGQGSEAFF.

This clonotype has more than one count but fewer than ten. The genes are TRBV7-8 and TRBJ1-2; D is unresolved. V was clipped by 3 bases and J by 8 bases, with 10 bases between them. CDR3 length: 12 residues. Germline assignment: CDR1 SGHVS and CDR2 FQNEAQ. The CDR3 DNA reads TGTGCCAGCAGCTTGACCGATTCGGGCTACACCTTC. This translates into CASSLTDSGYTF. The full variable domain, rest sourced from reference TRBV7-8 and TRBJ1-2, is GAGVSQSPRYKVAKRGQDVALRCDPISGHVSLFWYQQALGQGPEFLTYFQNEAQLDKSGLPSDRFFAERPEGSVSTLKIQRTQQEDSAVYLCASSLTDSGYTFGSGTRLTVV.

Comment on this clonotype: This may be a read error, as it is one base from a much larger clone. J is TRBJ2-1 and V is TRBV20-1; no definite D call. Germline V gives CDR1 DFQATT, CDR2 SNEGSKA (reference sequence). The CDR3 is made up of 13 amino acids. V dropped 3 bases and J dropped 6 bases, with 12 bases sitting between them. CDR3 sequence: CSASRTGSNEQFF. As DNA, the CDR3 is TGCAGTGCTAGTCGAACTGGAAGCAATGAGCAGTTCTTC.

At least ten counts were recorded for this clonotype. The rearrangement uses TRBV4-2 and TRBJ1-1, with 8 bases matching TRBD1. The CDR3 is made up of 15 amino acids. Germline CDR1 is LGHNA and CDR2 is YNFKEQ. V was clipped by 3 bases and J by 1 base; unmatched bases: 4. CDR3 DNA sequence: TGTGCCAGCAGCCAGGCAGGGGGCCGGAACACTGAAGCTTTCTTT. This translates into CASSQAGGRNTEAFF.

This clonotype turned up a few times. The chain has TRBV5-5 and TRBJ2-1; a possible D gene is TRBD1 (5 bases). The germline V gene has CDR1 SGHKS and CDR2 YYEKEE (reference sequence). This CDR3 is 15 amino acids long. V gave up 0 bases and J gave up 4 bases, with 11 bases separating them. In DNA, the CDR3 is TGTGCCAGCAGCTTGGAATCAGGGAATTACAATGAGCAGTTCTTC. Protein: CASSLESGNYNEQFF.

Concerning this clonotype: It may be a read error: a sequence one base away is much more abundant. The rearrangement links TRBV5-1 to TRBJ2-1, with D possibly TRBD2 on 5 matching bases. From germline, CDR1 is SGHRS and CDR2 YFSETQ. The CDR3 is 15 residues long. Trimming stripped 4 bases from V and 9 bases from J, with 20 bases between. CDR3 in DNA: TGCGCCAGCAGCCTCGAAAAAACGGGGATTCGTGAGCAGTTCTTC. Its translation is CASSLEKTGIREQFF.

At least ten counts were recorded for this clonotype. The chain employs TRBV7-2 and TRBJ2-3; D is unclear. CDR1 SGHTA and CDR2 FQGNSA come from the germline V gene. The CDR3 contains 12 residues. Trimming removed 5 bases at V and 6 bases at J, with 9 bases between. Here the CDR3 DNA reads TGTGCCAGCAGCCCACATGGGGATACGCAGTATTTT. Its protein is CASSPHGDTQYF.

Many counts were recorded for this clonotype. The V call is TRBV7-2, the J call TRBJ1-2; no definite D call. The CDR3 has 17 amino acids. CDR1 SGHTA and CDR2 FQGNSA come from the germline V gene. V was pared by 1 base and J by 4 bases, with 19 bases between. The CDR3 nucleotides are TGTGCCAGCAGCTTAGGCAGATTGGCGGCGGTGGTCTATGGCTACACCTTC. Its protein product is CASSLGRLAAVVYGYTF.

This clonotype was counted a single time. Since a much larger clone is just one base distant, this may be a read error. CDR3 bases: TGTGCCAGCAGCCGAGAGCTGTACTCTGGGGCCAACGTCCTGACTTTC. This codes for CASSRELYSGANVLTF. The chain joins TRBV14 to TRBJ2-6, with unresolved D. V was shortened by 4 bases and J by 0 bases, with 10 bases between the two germline ends. CDR1 SGHDN and CDR2 FVKESK come from the germline V gene. CDR3 length: 16 amino acids.

This clonotype was counted many times. The rearrangement uses TRBV5-1 and TRBJ2-3; TRBD1 aligns across 7 bases. The CDR3 has 17 residues. With 0 bases clipped from V and 1 base from J, the junction kept 8 bases outside the gene matches. CDR1 SGHRS and CDR2 YFSETQ come from the germline V gene. DNA of the CDR3: TGCGCCAGCAGCTTGGAGGGGGCGCCTTCAGGCACAGATACGCAGTATTTT. Amino acid sequence: CASSLEGAPSGTDTQYF.

The V and J genes are TRBV7-8 and TRBJ2-3; D gene unclear. Germline assignment: CDR1 SGHVS and CDR2 FQNEAQ. The V gene lost 5 bases and the J gene lost 2 bases, with 20 bases spanning the gap. The CDR3 spans 17 residues. This CDR3 reads CASSPREWRIYTDTQYF. CDR3 nucleotides: TGTGCCAGCAGCCCCCGAGAGTGGCGGATTTACACAGATACGCAGTATTTT.

This clonotype was observed many times. The chain links TRBV7-2 to TRBJ2-1; 7 bases agree with TRBD1. The CDR3 has 15 amino acids. The germline CDR1 and CDR2 sequences are SGHTA and FQGNSA. J lost 7 bases, V lost 5 bases, and 11 bases had no gene match. CDR3 coding DNA: TGTGCCAGCAGCCGCAACAGGGGAACCAGAAATGAGCAGTTCTTC. Translated: CASSRNRGTRNEQFF.

This clonotype was seen ten or more times. The chain joins TRBV7-9 to TRBJ2-2, with a possible D match to TRBD1 (6 bases). The germline V gene encodes CDR1 SEHNR and CDR2 FQNEAQ (reference sequence). The germline V and J ends were trimmed by 3 bases and 1 base, with 12 bases remaining between them. The CDR3 contains 16 residues. The CDR3: CASSFKPTGNTGELFF. For the CDR3, the DNA is TGTGCCAGCAGCTTCAAGCCGACAGGGAACACCGGGGAGCTGTTTTTT.

CDR3 residues: CASSREIGVSPLHF. In DNA form, the CDR3 reads TGCGCCAGCAGCCGTGAGATTGGGGTCTCACCCCTCCACTTT. The V call is TRBV5-1, the J call TRBJ1-6; D gene ambiguous. V lost 4 bases to trimming and J lost 10 bases, with 15 bases between them. This CDR3 contains 14 residues. CDR1 is SGHRS, CDR2 YFSETQ, per germline.

This chain joins TRBV5-1 and TRBJ1-2, with a weak D call TRBD1 (5 bases). Germline loops: CDR1 SGHRS, CDR2 YFSETQ. This CDR3 spans 14 amino acids. V dropped 4 bases and J dropped 8 bases, with 18 bases sitting between them. CDR3 bases: TGCGCCAGCAGCGATCCCGGGGCCAGATGGGGCTACACCTTC. It codes for CASSDPGARWGYTF.

This clonotype has ten or more counts. The gene calls are TRBV5-1 and TRBJ2-2; 11 nucleotides match TRBD2. The germline CDR1 and CDR2 sequences are SGHRS and YFSETQ. V lost 5 bases, J lost 6 bases, and 6 bases stayed unmatched. CDR3 length: 15 residues. The CDR3 sequence is CASSGLAGAPGELFF. CDR3 in DNA: TGCGCCAGCAGTGGACTAGCGGGCGCCCCCGGGGAGCTGTTTTTT.

The CDR3 is CASSVTGPYEQYF. The CDR3 nucleotides read TGTGCCAGCAGCGTAACAGGGCCCTACGAGCAGTACTTC. The chain couples TRBV27 to TRBJ2-7; tentatively, D is TRBD1 (6 bases). The V end lost 6 bases, the J end lost 2 bases, and 11 bases lay between the germline ends. This CDR3 has 13 amino acids. The germline gives CDR1 MNHEY, CDR2 SMNVEV (reference sequence).

This clonotype was picked up a small number of times. This chain joins TRBV6-5 and TRBJ1-2, with TRBD1 identical over 9 bases. The germline CDR1 and CDR2 sequences are MNHEY and SVGAGI. The CDR3 loop spans 13 amino acids. The ends lost 6 bases at V and 10 bases at J; junction bases unmatched: 9. The CDR3 region is CASSLPGQGPYTF. The CDR3 bases are TGTGCCAGCAGCTTACCGGGACAGGGCCCCTACACCTTC.

This clonotype was counted many times. The chain combines TRBV12-3 or TRBV12-4 with TRBJ2-1, with TRBD1 matching over 8 bases. The CDR3 loop spans 15 amino acids. J gave up 5 bases and V 6 bases, and 9 bases lay outside the gene matches. CDR3: CASRGGTGLNNEQFF. The CDR3 nucleotides are TGTGCCAGCAGGGGCGGGACAGGACTAAACAATGAGCAGTTCTTC.

This clonotype was observed a few times. The rearrangement joins TRBV24-1 to TRBJ2-3; D gene ambiguous. Trimming pared 1 base from V and 6 bases from J, leaving 13 bases between. From germline, CDR1 is KGHDR and CDR2 SFDVKD. CDR3 length: 15 residues. DNA for the CDR3: TGTGCCACCAGTGATTTTGCCGATCGGCTGGATACGCAGTATTTT. Amino acid sequence: CATSDFADRLDTQYF.